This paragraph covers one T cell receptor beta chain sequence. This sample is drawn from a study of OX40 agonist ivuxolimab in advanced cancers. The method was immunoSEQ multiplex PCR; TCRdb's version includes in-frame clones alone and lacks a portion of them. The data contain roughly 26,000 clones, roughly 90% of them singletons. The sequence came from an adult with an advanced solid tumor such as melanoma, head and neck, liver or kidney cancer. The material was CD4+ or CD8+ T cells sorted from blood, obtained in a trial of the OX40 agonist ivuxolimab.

The CDR3 reads CASSIGQGLNTEAFF. The CDR3 coding sequence is TGTGCCAGTAGTATAGGCCAGGGTCTAAACACTGAAGCTTTCTTT. The chain is built from TRBV19 and TRBJ1-1; D might be TRBD1 (5 bases). The CDR3 length is 15 residues. Germline CDR1 is LNHDA and CDR2 is SQIVND (reference sequence). The V end lost 1 base, the J end lost 2 bases, and 11 bases lay between the germline ends.